This T cell receptor (beta chain) was recovered during a study of response to subunit inactivated influenza vaccine. Using its own MiXCR run on the RT-PCR reads, TCRdb lists one record per CDR3 protein. There are about 170,000 distinct CDR3 sequences in the sample; approximately 12% occur only once, and about 29% lies in the top ten. Deletions cut 5 bases from V and 7 bases from J, with 14 bases between. This CDR3 is built from 13 residues. Germline V gene sequence: CDR1 GTSNPN, CDR2 SVGIG (reference sequence). This sample was also put to use in a study of T cells expressing NK-cell markers. That source adds: 5'RACE template switching built TCR beta cDNA with unique molecular identifiers. Dominant NKG2C+ clonotypes were found to form roughly 1.0-7.5% of CD8+ T cells in six donors.

The receptor was isolated from a man over 45 who received an inactivated influenza vaccine. This sample comprised CD8+ T cells sorted from PBMCs, obtained 11 to 12 days after vaccination. V and J are TRBV30 and TRBJ2-2; perhaps TRBD2 as D (5 bases). This CDR3 reads CAWRTFLVGELFF. Here the CDR3 DNA reads TGTGCCTGGCGGACTTTTCTTGTCGGGGAGCTGTTTTTT.